This is a list of T cell receptor beta chains from one sample in a study of shared clonotypes between healthy human individuals. TCRdb's copy holds only in-frame clones and misses some; the assay was immunoSEQ multiplex PCR. The table records 2 million or so clones, 85% to 95% of them present only once. The sequenced sample was naive CD8+ T cells sorted from blood. The receptor set was obtained from a man younger than 30 in good health. Both conserved end residues are part of each CDR3. Each record gives: J gene, CDR3 length, D gene, V gene, clone size, CDR3 protein, CDR3 DNA. The D gene is left open where the match is weak. Clone size is not always given. Where it is, it says once, few, many or a class for expanded clones.

J: TRBJ2-7; length: 14; D: TRBD2; V: TRBV19; size: .; CDR3: CASSIAGGSHEQYF; DNA: TGTGCCAGTAGTATAGCGGGCGGGAGCCACGAGCAGTACTTC
J: TRBJ2-7; length: 16; D: .; V: TRBV6-6; size: .; CDR3: CASSLLGDEGNYEQYF; DNA: TGTGCCAGCAGCCTACTCGGGGACGAAGGTAACTACGAGCAGTACTTC
J: TRBJ1-4; length: 14; D: .; V: TRBV6-1; size: .; CDR3: CASRRGGVNEKLFF; DNA: TGTGCCAGCAGGAGGGGAGGAGTTAATGAAAAACTGTTTTTT
J: TRBJ2-2; length: 16; D: TRBD1; V: TRBV5-6; size: .; CDR3: CASSPDRVGVSGELFF; DNA: TGTGCCAGCAGCCCGGACAGGGTGGGGGTCTCCGGGGAGCTGTTTTTT
J: TRBJ2-2; length: 16; D: TRBD2; V: TRBV10-2; size: .; CDR3: CASSGLAGVNTGELFF; DNA: TGCGCCAGCAGTGGGCTAGCGGGGGTGAACACCGGGGAGCTGTTTTTT
J: TRBJ2-2; length: 15; D: .; V: TRBV7-9; size: .; CDR3: CASRRHGVYTGELFF; DNA: TGTGCCAGCAGGCGCCATGGGGTTTACACCGGGGAGCTGTTTTTT
J: TRBJ2-7; length: 14; D: .; V: TRBV11-3; size: .; CDR3: CASSSRTAPYEQYF; DNA: TGTGCCAGCAGCTCCCGGACAGCGCCCTACGAGCAGTACTTC
J: TRBJ2-6; length: 15; D: .; V: TRBV18; size: .; CDR3: CASSPTGSGANVLTF; DNA: TGTGCCAGCTCACCCACAGGCTCTGGGGCCAACGTCCTGACTTTC
J: TRBJ2-1; length: 18; D: TRBD1; V: TRBV7-9; size: once; CDR3: CASSLVPGQGAGYNEQFF; DNA: TGTGCCAGCAGCTTAGTACCGGGACAGGGGGCCGGGTACAATGAGCAGTTCTTC
J: TRBJ1-2; length: 14; D: TRBD1; V: TRBV28; size: .; CDR3: CASSPTGGSYGYTF; DNA: TGTGCCAGCAGTCCTACAGGGGGCTCCTATGGCTACACCTTC
J: TRBJ2-3; length: 17; D: TRBD2; V: TRBV7-9; size: .; CDR3: CASSLGEGGPDTDTQYF; DNA: TGTGCCAGCAGCTTAGGTGAGGGAGGGCCCGACACAGATACGCAGTATTTT
J: TRBJ2-7; length: 17; D: .; V: TRBV27; size: .; CDR3: CASSLSGRNPKAYEQYF; DNA: TGTGCCAGCAGTTTATCAGGTCGAAACCCGAAGGCCTACGAGCAGTACTTC
J: TRBJ2-1; length: 14; D: .; V: TRBV5-1; size: .; CDR3: CASSLVVGMNEQFF; DNA: TGCGCCAGCAGCTTGGTGGTAGGGATGAATGAGCAGTTCTTC
J: TRBJ1-6; length: 15; D: TRBD1; V: TRBV15; size: .; CDR3: CATRTQGNGNSPLHF; DNA: TGTGCCACCAGGACACAGGGGAATGGAAATTCACCCCTCCACTTT
J: TRBJ2-7; length: 16; D: TRBD2; V: TRBV15; size: .; CDR3: CATSRDQTSLIYEQYF; DNA: TGTGCCACCAGCAGAGATCAGACTAGCCTTATCTACGAGCAGTACTTC
J: TRBJ2-3; length: 16; D: .; V: TRBV2; size: .; CDR3: CASSEVRGSSTDTQYF; DNA: TGTGCCAGCAGTGAAGTTCGGGGGAGTAGCACAGATACGCAGTATTTT